This T cell receptor beta chain appears in the sequencing data of a study of CD8+ T cells in alopecia areata. Regarding treatment: oral pan-JAK inhibitor, 5-10 mg twice daily. The length of the CDR3 is 13 residues. Germline lookup yields CDR1 SGHVS and CDR2 FQNEAQ. V lost 1 base to trimming and J lost 9 bases, with 7 bases between them. Sequencing relied on a cDNA template that was reverse transcribed from extracted RNA. The data were produced by immunoSEQ multiplex PCR, yet TCRdb's version contains in-frame clones alone and is incomplete. This repertoire shows approximately 200,000 clones, about 60% found once; its top ten account for less than 4%. A word on this clone: Its target is unknown.

Study conclusions and caveats: In lesional scalp, particularly from alopecia totalis/universalis, clonality was higher than in normal scalp.

The chain recombines TRBV7-8 with TRBJ1-6; tentative D call: TRBD1 (6 bases). The sequencing here drew on CD4+ T cells sorted from blood, taken at week 4, from a patient treated with tofacitinib. This receptor was obtained from a human donor with alopecia areata. The CDR3 DNA reads TGTGCCAGCAGCTTAGAGACAGGTTCACCCCTCCACTTT. As protein: CASSLETGSPLHF.